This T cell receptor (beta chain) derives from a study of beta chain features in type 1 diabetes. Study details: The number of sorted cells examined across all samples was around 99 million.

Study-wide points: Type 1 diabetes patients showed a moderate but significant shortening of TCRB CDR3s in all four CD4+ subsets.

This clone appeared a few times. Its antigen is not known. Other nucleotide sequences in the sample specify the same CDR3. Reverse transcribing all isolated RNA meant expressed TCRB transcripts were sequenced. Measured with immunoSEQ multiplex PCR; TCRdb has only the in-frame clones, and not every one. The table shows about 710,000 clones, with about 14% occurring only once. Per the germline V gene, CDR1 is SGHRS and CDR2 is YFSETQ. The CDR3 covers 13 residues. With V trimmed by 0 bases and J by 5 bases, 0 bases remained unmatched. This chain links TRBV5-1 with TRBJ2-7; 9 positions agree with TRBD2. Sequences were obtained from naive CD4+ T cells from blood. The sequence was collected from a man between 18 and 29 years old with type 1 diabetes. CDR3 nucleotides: TGCGCCAGCAGCTTGGGGACTAGCGACGAGCAGTACTTC. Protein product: CASSLGTSDEQYF.